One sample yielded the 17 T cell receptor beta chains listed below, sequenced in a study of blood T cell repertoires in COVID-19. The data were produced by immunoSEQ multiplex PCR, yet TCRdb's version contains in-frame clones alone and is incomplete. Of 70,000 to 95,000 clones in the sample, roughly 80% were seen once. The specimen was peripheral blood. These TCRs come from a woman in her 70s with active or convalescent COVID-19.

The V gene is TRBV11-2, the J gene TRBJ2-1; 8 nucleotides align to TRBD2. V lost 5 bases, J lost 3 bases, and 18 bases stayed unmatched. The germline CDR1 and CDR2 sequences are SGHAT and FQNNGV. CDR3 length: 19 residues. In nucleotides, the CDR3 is TGTGCCAGCAGCCAATCCTTGATGCGGGGGGCTAAGGTCTACAATGAGCAGTTCTTC. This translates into CASSQSLMRGAKVYNEQFF. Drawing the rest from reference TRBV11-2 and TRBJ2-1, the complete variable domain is EAGVAQSPRYKIIEKRQSVAFWCNPISGHATLYWYQQILGQGPKLLIQFQNNGVVDDSQLPKDRFSAERLKGVDSTLKIQPAKLEDSAVYLCASSQSLMRGAKVYNEQFFGPGTRLTVL.

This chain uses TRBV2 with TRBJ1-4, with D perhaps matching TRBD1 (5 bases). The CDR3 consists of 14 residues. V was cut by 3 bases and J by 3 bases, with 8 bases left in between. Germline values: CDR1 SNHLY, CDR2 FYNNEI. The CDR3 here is CASSDSGANEKLFF. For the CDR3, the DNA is TGTGCCAGCAGTGATTCGGGGGCTAATGAAAAACTGTTTTTT.

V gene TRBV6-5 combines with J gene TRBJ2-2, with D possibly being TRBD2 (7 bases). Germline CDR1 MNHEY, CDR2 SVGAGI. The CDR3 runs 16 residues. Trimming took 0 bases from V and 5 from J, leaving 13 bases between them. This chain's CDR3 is CASSYSLGGRTGELFF. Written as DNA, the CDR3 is TGTGCCAGCAGTTACTCCCTGGGGGGGCGGACCGGGGAGCTGTTTTTT.

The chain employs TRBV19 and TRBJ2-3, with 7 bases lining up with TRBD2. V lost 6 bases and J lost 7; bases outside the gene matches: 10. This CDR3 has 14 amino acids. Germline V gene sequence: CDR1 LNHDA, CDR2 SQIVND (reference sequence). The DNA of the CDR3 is TGTGCCAGTAGGGGAACCGGGGAGGGCCATACGCAGTATTTT. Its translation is CASRGTGEGHTQYF.

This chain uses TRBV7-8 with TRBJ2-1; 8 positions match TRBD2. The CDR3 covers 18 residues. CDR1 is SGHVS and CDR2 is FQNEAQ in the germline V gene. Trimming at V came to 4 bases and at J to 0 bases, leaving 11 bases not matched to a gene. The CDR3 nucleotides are TGTGCCAGCAGCTCCACCGGGGGGGGAGTCGCCTCCTACAATGAGCAGTTCTTC. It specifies CASSSTGGGVASYNEQFF.

CDR3 in amino acids: CATSRASSVGETQYF. The CDR3, as DNA: TGTGCCACCAGCAGGGCCTCTAGCGTAGGAGAGACCCAGTACTTC. The J gene is TRBJ2-5, the V gene TRBV15, with D possibly TRBD2 on 6 matching bases. Trimming removed 3 bases from V and 4 bases from J, with 15 bases in between. This CDR3 has 15 residues. Germline CDR1 is LNHNV and CDR2 is YYDKDF (reference sequence).

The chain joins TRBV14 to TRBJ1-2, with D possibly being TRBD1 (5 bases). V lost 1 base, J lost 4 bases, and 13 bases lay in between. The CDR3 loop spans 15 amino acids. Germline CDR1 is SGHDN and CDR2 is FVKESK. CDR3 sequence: CASSQVSRASYGYTF. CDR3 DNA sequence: TGTGCCAGCAGCCAAGTAAGCAGGGCCAGCTATGGCTACACCTTC.

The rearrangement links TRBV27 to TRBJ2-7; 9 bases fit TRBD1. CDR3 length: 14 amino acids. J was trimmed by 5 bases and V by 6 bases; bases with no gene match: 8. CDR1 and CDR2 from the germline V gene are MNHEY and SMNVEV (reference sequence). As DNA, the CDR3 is TGTGCCAGCAGAAATGCCGGGACAGGGAACGAGCAGTACTTC. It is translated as CASRNAGTGNEQYF.

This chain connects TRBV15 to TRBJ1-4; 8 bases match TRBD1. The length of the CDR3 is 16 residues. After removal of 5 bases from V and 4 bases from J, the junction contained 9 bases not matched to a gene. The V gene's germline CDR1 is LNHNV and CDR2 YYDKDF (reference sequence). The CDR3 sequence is CATSGLDRGSNEKLFF. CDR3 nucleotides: TGTGCCACCAGCGGACTAGACAGGGGAAGTAATGAAAAACTGTTTTTT.

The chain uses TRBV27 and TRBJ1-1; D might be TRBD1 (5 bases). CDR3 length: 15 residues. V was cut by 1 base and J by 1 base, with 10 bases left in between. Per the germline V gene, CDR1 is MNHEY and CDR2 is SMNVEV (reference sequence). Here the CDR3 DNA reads TGTGCCAGCAGTTTATGGGCCAGGGAGAACACTGAAGCTTTCTTT. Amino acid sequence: CASSLWARENTEAFF.

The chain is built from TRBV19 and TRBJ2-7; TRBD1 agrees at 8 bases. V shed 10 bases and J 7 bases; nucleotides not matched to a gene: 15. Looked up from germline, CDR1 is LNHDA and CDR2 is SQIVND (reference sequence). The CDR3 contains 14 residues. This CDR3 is CATRQGPKTGEQYF. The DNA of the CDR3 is TGTGCCACCCGACAGGGGCCTAAGACTGGGGAGCAGTACTTC.

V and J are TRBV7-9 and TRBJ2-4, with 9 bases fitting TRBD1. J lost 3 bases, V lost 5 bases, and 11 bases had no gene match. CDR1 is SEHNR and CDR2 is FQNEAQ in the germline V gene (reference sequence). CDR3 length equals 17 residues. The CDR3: CASSTLQGADDKNIQYF. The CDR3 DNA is TGTGCCAGCAGCACACTACAGGGGGCTGACGACAAAAACATTCAGTACTTC. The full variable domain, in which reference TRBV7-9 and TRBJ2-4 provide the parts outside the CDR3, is DTGVSQNPRHKITKRGQNVTFRCDPISEHNRLYWYRQTLGQGPEFLTYFQNEAQLEKSRLLSDRFSAERPKGSFSTLEIQRTEQGDSAMYLCASSTLQGADDKNIQYFGAGTRLSVL.

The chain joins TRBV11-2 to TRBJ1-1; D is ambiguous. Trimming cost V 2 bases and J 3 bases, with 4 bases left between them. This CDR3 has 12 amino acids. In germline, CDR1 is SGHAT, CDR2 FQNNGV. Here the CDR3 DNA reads TGTGCCAGCAGCTTATCGTACACTGAAGCTTTCTTT. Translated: CASSLSYTEAFF.

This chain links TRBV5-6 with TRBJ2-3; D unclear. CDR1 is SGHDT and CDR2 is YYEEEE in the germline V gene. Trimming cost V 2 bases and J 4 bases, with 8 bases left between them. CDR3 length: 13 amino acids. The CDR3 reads CASSLAGADTQYF. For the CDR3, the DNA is TGTGCCAGCAGCTTAGCTGGTGCAGATACGCAGTATTTT.

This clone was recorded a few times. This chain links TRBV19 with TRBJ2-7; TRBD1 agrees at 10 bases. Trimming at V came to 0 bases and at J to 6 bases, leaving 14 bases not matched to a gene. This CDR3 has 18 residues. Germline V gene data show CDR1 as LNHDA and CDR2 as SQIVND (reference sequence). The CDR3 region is CASSIDHAGTGVSVEQYF. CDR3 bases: TGTGCCAGTAGTATAGACCACGCGGGGACAGGGGTATCGGTCGAGCAGTACTTC.

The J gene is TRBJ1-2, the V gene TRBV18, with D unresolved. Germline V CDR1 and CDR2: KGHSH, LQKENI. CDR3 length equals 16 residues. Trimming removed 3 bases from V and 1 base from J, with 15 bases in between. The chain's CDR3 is CASSPAISGVNYGYTF. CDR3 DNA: TGTGCCAGCTCACCCGCCATAAGCGGAGTTAACTATGGCTACACCTTC. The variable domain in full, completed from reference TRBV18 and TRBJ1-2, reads NAGVMQNPRHLVRRRGQEARLRCSPMKGHSHVYWYRQLPEEGLKFMVYLQKENIIDESGMPKERFSAEFPKEGPSILRIQQVVRGDSAAYFCASSPAISGVNYGYTFGSGTRLTVV.

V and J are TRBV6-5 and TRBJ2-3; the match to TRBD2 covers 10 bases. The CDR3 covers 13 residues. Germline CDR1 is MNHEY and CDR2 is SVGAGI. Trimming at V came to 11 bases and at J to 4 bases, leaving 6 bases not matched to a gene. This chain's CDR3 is CAVERGGSDTQYF. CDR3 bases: TGTGCCGTCGAGCGGGGGGGGTCAGATACGCAGTATTTT.